This T cell receptor (beta chain) stems from a study of shared clonotypes between healthy human individuals. Background on the study: Per-donor plates numbered three CD4 naive, three CD4 memory, two CD8 naive and one CD8 memory. Notes on the study in general: Naive CD4 clonotype sharing across a handful of donors was 4% to 5.5%. Relative to memory subsets, naive subsets generally showed larger estimated richness.

As to this clone: The antigen is not known.

Using immunoSEQ multiplex PCR, the repertoire was profiled, and TCRdb retains in-frame clones only, with some absent. The sample consists of 600,000 or so clones, about 98% of them appearing once. Terminally differentiated effector memory CD45RA+ cells were excluded by CCR7 positive selection of CD45RO-negative cells. Each sample came from a Caucasian adult donor living in Nashville, Tennessee. The clonotype originates from a young man in good health. The specimen was naive CD8+ T cells sorted from blood.

CDR3 in DNA: TGTGCCAGCAGCTCCGGTCCGGGGGTGACAGATACGCAGTATTTT. Translating it yields CASSSGPGVTDTQYF. The genes are TRBV13 and TRBJ2-3, with a weak D call TRBD2 (6 bases). Germline-derived CDR1 and CDR2 are PRHDT and FYEKMQ (reference sequence). V gave up 4 bases and J gave up 3 bases, with 14 bases separating them. The CDR3 consists of 15 residues.